One and the same sample provided the 20 T cell receptor beta chains below, sequenced in a study of blood T cell repertoires in COVID-19. TCRdb's copy holds only in-frame clones and misses some; the assay was immunoSEQ multiplex PCR. Of around 130,000 clones listed, roughly three quarters are singletons. Sequencing was carried out using peripheral blood. All receptors derive from a human donor in a cohort sampled during active COVID-19.

The V and J genes are TRBV11-1 and TRBJ2-7, with D tentatively TRBD1 (7 bases). Germline CDR1 is SGHAT and CDR2 is FQDESV (reference sequence). This CDR3 contains 15 residues. Trimming cost V 0 bases and J 1 base, with 10 bases left between them. The CDR3 spells CASSLARGQSYEQYF. For the CDR3, the DNA is TGTGCCAGCAGCTTAGCGCGGGGACAGTCCTACGAGCAGTACTTC.

The J gene is TRBJ2-7, the V gene TRBV7-6, with TRBD2 as a possible D gene (6 bases). The CDR3 sequence is 13 residues long. Germline assignment: CDR1 SGHVS and CDR2 FNYEAQ. Trimming left V 4 bases short and J 7 bases short, with 14 bases between. The CDR3 DNA sequence: TGTGCCAGCAGCTCGGGGGATGTTGGGGAGCAGTACTTC. Translating it yields CASSSGDVGEQYF.

This chain links TRBV19 with TRBJ2-7; TRBD2 matches 8 bases. The junction had 7 bases not matched to a gene; V was cut back by 6 bases and J by 0 bases. CDR1 LNHDA and CDR2 SQIVND come from the germline V gene (reference sequence). The CDR3 totals 15 residues. The DNA for the CDR3 is TGTGCCAGTAGGCGGGGGGACGTCAGCTCCTACGAGCAGTACTTC. As protein: CASRRGDVSSYEQYF.

This clone was counted once. The V gene is TRBV7-2, the J gene TRBJ2-5, with D unclear. CDR1 SGHTA and CDR2 FQGNSA come from the germline V gene. The CDR3 covers 13 residues. V lost 5 bases and J 4 bases, leaving 11 bases between the germline ends. For the CDR3, the DNA is TGTGCCAGCAGCCCCTCCCTCCCAGAGACCCAGTACTTC. Its protein is CASSPSLPETQYF.

This clone occurred a few times. The chain couples TRBV6-5 to TRBJ2-7, with 10 bases fitting TRBD2. From germline, CDR1 is MNHEY and CDR2 SVGAGI. The V gene end was trimmed by 6 bases and the J gene end by 4 bases; junction bases not matched to a gene: 9. The CDR3 has 15 amino acids. CDR3 region: CASSASSGRTYEQYF. In DNA form, the CDR3 reads TGTGCCAGCAGCGCGTCTAGCGGGAGAACATACGAGCAGTACTTC.

The chain carries TRBV6-1 and TRBJ2-5, with TRBD1 matching over 12 bases. The CDR3 extends over 16 amino acids. Germline V gene sequence: CDR1 MNHNS, CDR2 SASEGT. V lost 3 bases and J lost 5; bases outside the gene matches: 7. CDR3 residues: CASSDLGQGAWETQYF. CDR3 sequence (DNA): TGTGCCAGCAGTGACCTGGGACAGGGGGCTTGGGAGACCCAGTACTTC.

This clone has more than one count but fewer than ten. This chain connects TRBV11-2 to TRBJ2-7; the D gene is possibly TRBD1 (6 bases). The V end lost 5 bases, the J end lost 0 bases, and 11 bases lay between the germline ends. The CDR3 covers 14 residues. Germline lookup yields CDR1 SGHAT and CDR2 FQNNGV. CDR3 DNA sequence: TGTGCCAGCAGCCCAGACAGGAACTCCTACGAGCAGTACTTC. Translated, it gives CASSPDRNSYEQYF.

CDR3 residues: CASSTDTLSPYEQYF. As DNA, the CDR3 is TGTGCCAGCAGCACGGACACCCTATCTCCCTACGAGCAGTACTTC. The chain links TRBV7-9 to TRBJ2-7; TRBD1 might be the D (5 bases). There are 15 residues in the CDR3. Germline CDR1 reads SEHNR; CDR2 reads FQNEAQ (reference sequence). V was shortened by 5 bases and J by 2 bases, with 16 bases between the two germline ends.

Details on this clone: A junction boundary mismatches the germline segment, possibly from a read error. The J gene is TRBJ2-4, the V gene TRBV6-7; 8 bases are shared with TRBD2. TRBV6-7 is assigned to the ORF class and has an uncertain function. This CDR3 is 11 amino acids long. CDR3 DNA: TGTGCCAGCACCTACGGGGGGGGAACGGACTTC. Amino acid sequence: CASTYGGGTDF.

The genes are TRBV11-3 and TRBJ2-7; possibly TRBD1 or TRBD2 for D (9 bases each). Germline CDR1 is SGHNT and CDR2 is YENEEA. CDR3 length: 14 residues. Trimming left V 5 bases short and J 7 bases short, with 18 bases between. Written as DNA, the CDR3 is TGTGCCAGCAGCCTAGCGGGACAGGGAGGGGAGCAGTACTTC. Residues: CASSLAGQGGEQYF. Full variable domain (outside the CDR3, taken from reference TRBV11-3 and TRBJ2-7): EAGVVQSPRYKIIEKKQPVAFWCNPISGHNTLYWYLQNLGQGPELLIRYENEEAVDDSQLPKDRFSAERLKGVDSTLKIQPAELGDSAVYLCASSLAGQGGEQYFGPGTRLTVT.

The chain recombines TRBV6-6 with TRBJ1-6; 9 nucleotides agree with TRBD1. This CDR3 contains 15 residues. CDR1 is MNHNY and CDR2 is SVGAGI in the germline V gene (reference sequence). The V and J ends lost 2 bases and 6 bases, in that order; junction bases with no gene match: 2. CDR3 sequence: CASSYTDRGNSPLHF. The CDR3 DNA is TGTGCCAGCAGTTACACGGACAGGGGTAATTCACCCCTCCACTTT.

Only one count was recorded for this clone. The V and J genes are TRBV27 and TRBJ1-5; D is perhaps TRBD1 (6 bases). The CDR3 runs to 15 residues. Per germline, CDR1 MNHEY and CDR2 SMNVEV (reference sequence). Trimming left V 8 bases short and J 0 bases short, with 14 bases between. CDR3 region: CASSQDSHSNQPQHF. DNA for the CDR3: TGTGCCAGCTCCCAGGACAGCCATAGCAATCAGCCCCAGCATTTT.

The chain combines TRBV19 with TRBJ1-2; the match to TRBD1 covers 8 bases. Per germline, CDR1 LNHDA and CDR2 SQIVND (reference sequence). J was trimmed by 4 bases and V by 6 bases; bases with no gene match: 13. The CDR3 extends over 16 amino acids. Here the CDR3 DNA reads TGTGCCAGTAGCTCCGAACCGGGACAGGTCGTCTATGGCTACACCTTC. Protein sequence: CASSSEPGQVVYGYTF.

This clone was observed a few times. V gene TRBV19 combines with J gene TRBJ1-2, with TRBD1 as a possible D gene (6 bases). This CDR3 region has 13 residues. Looked up from germline, CDR1 is LNHDA and CDR2 is SQIVND (reference sequence). V was shortened by 6 bases and J by 4 bases, with 12 bases between the two germline ends. CDR3 sequence (DNA): TGTGCCAGTAGGGACGGACAGTTCTATGGCTACACCTTC. As protein: CASRDGQFYGYTF.

A few counts support this clone. This CDR3 is also generated by other DNA sequences in the sample. This chain joins TRBV9 and TRBJ2-7, with TRBD2 as a possible D gene (5 bases). The germline V gene has CDR1 SGDLS and CDR2 YYNGEE. The V and J ends lost 3 bases and 1 base respectively, with 8 bases between them. CDR3 length: 13 residues. CDR3 sequence (DNA): TGTGCCAGCAGCGCCCGAGGGTCCTACGAGCAGTACTTC. Amino acids: CASSARGSYEQYF.

The rearrangement links TRBV3-1 (or the pseudogene TRBV3-2) to TRBJ2-1; TRBD2 matches 12 bases. With 2 bases clipped from V and 7 bases from J, the junction kept 6 bases outside the gene matches. The CDR3 runs to 16 residues. CDR1 LGHDT and CDR2 YNNKEL come from the germline V gene (reference sequence). The CDR3 here is CASSQRLAGVMNEQFF. The CDR3, as DNA: TGTGCCAGCAGCCAAAGACTAGCGGGAGTTATGAATGAGCAGTTCTTC.

CDR3 amino acids: CASMGPTGAGAYEQYF. The CDR3 DNA sequence: TGTGCCAGTATGGGCCCAACTGGAGCGGGGGCCTACGAGCAGTACTTC. This chain links TRBV7-9 with TRBJ2-7, with 8 nucleotides matching TRBD2. V lost 9 bases and J lost 2; bases outside the gene matches: 15. Germline V gives CDR1 SEHNR, CDR2 FQNEAQ (reference sequence). CDR3 length: 16 residues. Combining the CDR3 with reference TRBV7-9 and TRBJ2-7 gives the whole variable domain DTGVSQNPRHKITKRGQNVTFRCDPISEHNRLYWYRQTLGQGPEFLTYFQNEAQLEKSRLLSDRFSAERPKGSFSTLEIQRTEQGDSAMYLCASMGPTGAGAYEQYFGPGTRLTVT.

The chain links TRBV5-1 to TRBJ2-3; possible D gene TRBD2, 6 bases. This CDR3 is built from 15 residues. Germline CDR1 reads SGHRS; CDR2 reads YFSETQ. Trimming took off 0 bases at V and 9 bases at J, with 17 bases between the two ends. The CDR3 is CASSLEWEEGGTQYF. CDR3 sequence (DNA): TGCGCCAGCAGCTTGGAGTGGGAGGAGGGCGGAACGCAGTATTTT. Full variable domain (remainder filled in from reference TRBV5-1 and TRBJ2-3): KAGVTQTPRYLIKTRGQQVTLSCSPISGHRSVSWYQQTPGQGLQFLFEYFSETQRNKGNFPGRFSGRQFSNSRSEMNVSTLELGDSALYLCASSLEWEEGGTQYFGPGTRLTVL.

This chain connects TRBV14 to TRBJ2-5; weak D call: TRBD1 (6 bases). The CDR3 sequence is 14 residues long. Germline CDR1 reads SGHDN; CDR2 reads FVKESK. Trimming removed 3 bases from V and 6 bases from J, with 14 bases in between. The CDR3 bases are TGTGCCAGCAGCCAGTTAGAGGGGGAAAAGACCCAGTACTTC. This codes for CASSQLEGEKTQYF. The whole variable domain, filled in from reference TRBV14 and TRBJ2-5, reads EAGVTQFPSHSVIEKGQTVTLRCDPISGHDNLYWYRRVMGKEIKFLLHFVKESKQDESGMPNNRFLAERTGGTYSTLKVQPAELEDSGVYFCASSQLEGEKTQYFGPGTRLLVL.

The CDR3 loop is CASSEATTSEQYF. The DNA for the CDR3 is TGTGCCAGCAGTGAAGCCACTACCTCCGAGCAGTACTTC. The V and J genes are TRBV6-1 and TRBJ2-7, with D hard to call. Per the germline V gene, CDR1 is MNHNS and CDR2 is SASEGT. Trimming took off 0 bases at V and 6 bases at J, with 9 bases between the two ends. The CDR3 runs 13 residues.